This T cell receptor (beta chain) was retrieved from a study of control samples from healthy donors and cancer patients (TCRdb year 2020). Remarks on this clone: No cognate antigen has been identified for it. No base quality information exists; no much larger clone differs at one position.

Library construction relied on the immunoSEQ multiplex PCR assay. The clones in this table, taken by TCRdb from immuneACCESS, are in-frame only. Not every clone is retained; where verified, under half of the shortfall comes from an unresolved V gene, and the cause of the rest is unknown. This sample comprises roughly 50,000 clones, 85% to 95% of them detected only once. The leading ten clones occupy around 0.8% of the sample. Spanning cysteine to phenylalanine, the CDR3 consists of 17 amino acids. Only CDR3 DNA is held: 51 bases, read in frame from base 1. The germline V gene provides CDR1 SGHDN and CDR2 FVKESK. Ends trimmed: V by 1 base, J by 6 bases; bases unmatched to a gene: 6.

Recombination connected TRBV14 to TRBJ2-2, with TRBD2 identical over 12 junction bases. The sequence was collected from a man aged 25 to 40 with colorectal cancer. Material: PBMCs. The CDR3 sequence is CASSQGLAGAPSGELFF. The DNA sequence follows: TGTGCCAGCAGCCAAGGACTAGCGGGGGCCCCATCCGGGGAGCTGTTTTTT.